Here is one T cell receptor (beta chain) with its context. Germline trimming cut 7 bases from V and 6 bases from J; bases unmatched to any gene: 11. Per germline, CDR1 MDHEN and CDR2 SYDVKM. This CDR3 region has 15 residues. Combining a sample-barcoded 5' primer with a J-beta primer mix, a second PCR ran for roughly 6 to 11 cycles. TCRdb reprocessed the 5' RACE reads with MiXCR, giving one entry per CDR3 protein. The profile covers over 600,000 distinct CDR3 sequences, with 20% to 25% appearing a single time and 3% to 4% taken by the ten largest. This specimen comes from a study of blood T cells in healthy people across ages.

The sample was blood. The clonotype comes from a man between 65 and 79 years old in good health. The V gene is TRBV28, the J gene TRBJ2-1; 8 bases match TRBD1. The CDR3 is CASTPSDRACNEQFF. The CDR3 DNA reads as TGTGCCAGCACCCCTTCGGACAGGGCATGCAATGAGCAGTTCTTC.